These 30 T cell receptor beta chains were sequenced from one sample in a study of cytomegalovirus exposure and HLA in healthy donors. The PCR had 60 Vbeta and 13 Jbeta primers. Repertoires were generated with immunoSEQ multiplex PCR, while TCRdb's copy carries only in-frame clones and drops some. The data contain under 200,000 clones, 80% of them seen just once; the ten biggest clones take up about 1.3%. Sequenced input: PBMCs. These receptors were obtained from a young man in good health and CMV-seronegative.

This clone was seen only a few times. The V and J genes are TRBV5-1 and TRBJ2-2; D is possibly TRBD2 (6 bases). Trimming took off 4 bases at V and 3 bases at J, with 13 bases between the two ends. The length of the CDR3 is 15 residues. From germline, CDR1 is SGHRS and CDR2 YFSETQ. This CDR3 reads CASSPAVADTGELFF. The CDR3 DNA reads TGCGCCAGCAGCCCGGCAGTAGCGGACACCGGGGAGCTGTTTTTT.

The chain carries TRBV10-3 and TRBJ1-2, with 10 nucleotides matching TRBD1. The germline V gene has CDR1 ENHRY and CDR2 SYGVKD. CDR3 length: 12 amino acids. Unmatched junction bases numbered 6, after V lost 10 bases and J lost 7 bases. This CDR3 reads CATGTGDIGYTF. The CDR3 bases are TGTGCCACTGGGACAGGGGACATTGGCTACACCTTC.

The rearrangement links TRBV19 to TRBJ2-5; 8 bases align to TRBD2. Germline values: CDR1 LNHDA, CDR2 SQIVND (reference sequence). The CDR3 totals 17 residues. V lost 5 bases to trimming and J lost 5 bases; unmatched junction nucleotides: 16. The CDR3 region is CASSSNRGGVVSETQYF. The CDR3 coding sequence is TGTGCCAGTAGTTCCAATCGGGGGGGAGTCGTATCGGAGACCCAGTACTTC.

Points on this clone: Compared with germline, one end of the junction differs, possibly owing to a read error. V is TRBV5-8 and J is TRBJ2-5, with 8 bases matching TRBD1. Germline CDR1 is SGHTS and CDR2 is YDEGEE. This CDR3 is built from 16 residues. In DNA form, the CDR3 reads TGTGCCAGCGGCTTCCCTCAGGGGGCGTTTCAAGAGACCCAGTACTTC. Amino acids: CASGFPQGAFQETQYF. The whole variable domain, filled in from reference TRBV5-8 and TRBJ2-5, reads EAGVTQSPTHLIKTRGQQATLRCSPISGHTSVYWYQQALGLGLQFLLWYDEGEERNRGNFPPRFSGRQFPNYSSELNVNALELEDSALYLCASGFPQGAFQETQYFGPGTRLLVL.

The V call is TRBV30, the J call TRBJ2-5; 10 nucleotides match TRBD2. The CDR3 runs to 15 residues. The junction had 7 bases not matched to a gene; V was cut back by 4 bases and J by 2 bases. Germline CDR1 and CDR2: GTSNPN and SVGIG (reference sequence). DNA for the CDR3: TGTGCCTGGAAGGAAGGACTAGCGGCTCAAGAGACCCAGTACTTC. This translates into CAWKEGLAAQETQYF.

This clone was counted once. J is TRBJ2-7 and V is TRBV7-9; the D gene is possibly TRBD2 (6 bases). From germline, CDR1 is SEHNR and CDR2 FQNEAQ (reference sequence). CDR3 length equals 14 residues. V was pared by 1 base and J by 3 bases, with 10 bases between. The CDR3 sequence is CASSLVSGHYEQYF. The CDR3 DNA reads as TGTGCCAGCAGCTTAGTTAGCGGACACTACGAGCAGTACTTC.

The rearrangement links TRBV7-9 to TRBJ1-1, with 8 bases fitting TRBD1. Trimming at V came to 5 bases and at J to 6 bases, leaving 5 bases not matched to a gene. CDR3 length: 13 amino acids. Germline values: CDR1 SEHNR, CDR2 FQNEAQ (reference sequence). CDR3 sequence reads: CASSQTGASEAFF. CDR3 coding DNA: TGTGCCAGCAGCCAGACAGGGGCATCTGAAGCTTTCTTT.

This chain connects TRBV6-5 to TRBJ1-6, with D hard to call. V was cut by 0 bases and J by 6 bases, with 9 bases left in between. Germline V lookup: CDR1 MNHEY, CDR2 SVGAGI. The CDR3 is 15 amino acids. This chain's CDR3 is CASSYSRPLNSPLHF. The DNA of the CDR3 is TGTGCCAGCAGTTACTCCCGCCCACTTAATTCACCCCTCCACTTT.

A single count supports this clone. This chain joins TRBV30 and TRBJ1-2, with D possibly matching TRBD1 (5 bases). The V end was cut by 2 bases, the J end by 8 bases, with 12 bases between. Germline CDR1 GTSNPN, CDR2 SVGIG (reference sequence). The CDR3 runs to 12 residues. The CDR3 DNA reads as TGTGCCTGGAGTCCCAGGGATCGGGGCTACACCTTC. Residues: CAWSPRDRGYTF.

Points on this clone: Other DNA sequences in this specimen translate into the identical CDR3. This chain uses TRBV9 with TRBJ1-1; D perhaps matches TRBD1 (5 bases). With 3 bases removed from V and 1 base from J, the gap between germline ends came to 7 bases. This CDR3 is built from 13 residues. Germline V gene data show CDR1 as SGDLS and CDR2 as YYNGEE. The CDR3 region has the DNA TGTGCCAGCAGCGCCGGGGGGAACACTGAAGCTTTCTTT. Its protein product is CASSAGGNTEAFF.

The chain carries TRBV5-8 and TRBJ1-2; TRBD1 might be the D (6 bases). The V end lost 6 bases, the J end lost 4 bases, and 13 bases lay between the germline ends. This CDR3 spans 13 amino acids. CDR1 is SGHTS, CDR2 YDEGEE, per germline. The DNA of the CDR3 is TGTGCCAGCACCCCCCAGGGGCCCTATGGCTACACCTTC. This encodes CASTPQGPYGYTF.

The chain combines TRBV11-2 with TRBJ1-1; D is uncertain. CDR3 length: 14 residues. Per the germline V gene, CDR1 is SGHAT and CDR2 is FQNNGV. V lost 0 bases and J 2 bases, leaving 7 bases between the germline ends. This chain's CDR3 is CASSLDLSNTEAFF. The CDR3 nucleotides are TGTGCCAGCAGCTTAGATCTTTCCAACACTGAAGCTTTCTTT.

The chain uses TRBV19 and TRBJ2-5, with 10 bases lining up with TRBD2. Germline V gives CDR1 LNHDA, CDR2 SQIVND (reference sequence). The CDR3 has 17 amino acids. V was clipped by 3 bases and J by 0 bases; unmatched bases: 7. CDR3 sequence (DNA): TGTGCCAGTAGTATCGGGCCAGCGGGGGGGTACCAAGAGACCCAGTACTTC. It codes for CASSIGPAGGYQETQYF. The full variable domain, rest sourced from reference TRBV19 and TRBJ2-5, is DGGITQSPKYLFRKEGQNVTLSCEQNLNHDAMYWYRQDPGQGLRLIYYSQIVNDFQKGDIAEGYSVSREKKESFPLTVTSAQKNPTAFYLCASSIGPAGGYQETQYFGPGTRLLVL.

V usage is TRBV30 and J usage is TRBJ1-2; TRBD1 aligns across 9 bases. The J segment lost 9 bases and the V segment lost 1 base, leaving 6 bases of the junction unmatched. Germline V gives CDR1 GTSNPN, CDR2 SVGIG (reference sequence). CDR3 length: 13 amino acids. In DNA form, the CDR3 reads TGTGCCTGGAGTGACACCGGGACAGGGAGCTACACCTTC. Translated: CAWSDTGTGSYTF.

J is TRBJ2-1 and V is TRBV7-8, with D possibly matching TRBD1 (6 bases). This CDR3 is built from 14 residues. Trimming took 5 bases from V and 5 from J, leaving 13 bases between them. Germline lookup yields CDR1 SGHVS and CDR2 FQNEAQ. CDR3 protein: CASSPRGGDNEQFF. The CDR3 DNA is TGTGCCAGCAGCCCCCGAGGGGGAGACAATGAGCAGTTCTTC.

The rearrangement links TRBV5-6 to TRBJ2-7; 11 bases fit TRBD1. With V trimmed by 4 bases and J by 3 bases, 3 bases remained unmatched. The germline gives CDR1 SGHDT, CDR2 YYEEEE. The length of the CDR3 is 14 residues. The chain's CDR3 is CASSAGTGGYEQYF. The CDR3 region has the DNA TGTGCCAGCAGCGCCGGGACAGGGGGCTACGAGCAGTACTTC. The full variable domain, completed using reference TRBV5-6 and TRBJ2-7, is DAGVTQSPTHLIKTRGQQVTLRCSPKSGHDTVSWYQQALGQGPQFIFQYYEEEERQRGNFPDRFSGHQFPNYSSELNVNALLLGDSALYLCASSAGTGGYEQYFGPGTRLTVT.

The chain is built from TRBV4-1 and TRBJ2-3; 9 positions match TRBD2. Trimming removed 8 bases from V and 1 base from J; junction bases left unmatched: 1. This CDR3 region has 13 residues. CDR1 MGHRA and CDR2 YSYEKL come from the germline V gene. The CDR3 sequence: CASLAGGTDTQYF. For the CDR3, the DNA is TGCGCCAGCTTAGCGGGGGGCACAGATACGCAGTATTTT.

The V and J genes are TRBV9 and TRBJ2-3; TRBD2 matches at 13 bases. The germline gives CDR1 SGDLS, CDR2 YYNGEE. V shed 0 bases, J shed 14 bases, and the junction held 6 bases outside the gene matches. The CDR3 loop spans 14 amino acids. The CDR3 region has the DNA TGTGCCAGCAGCGTAGGAGGGGGACTAGCGGGGACGTATTTT. It specifies CASSVGGGLAGTYF.

In its sample, this clone was seen a few times. The rearrangement uses TRBV6-6 and TRBJ2-7; TRBD1 matches at 7 bases. The V and J ends lost 7 bases and 2 bases, in that order; junction bases with no gene match: 8. This CDR3 has 14 residues. Germline CDR1 is MNHNY and CDR2 is SVGAGI (reference sequence). CDR3: CASTDVQGAYEQYF. CDR3 DNA: TGTGCCAGCACAGACGTCCAGGGGGCCTACGAGCAGTACTTC.

V usage is TRBV7-6 and J usage is TRBJ2-7; possible D gene TRBD1, 6 bases. The CDR3 covers 14 residues. CDR1 and CDR2 from the germline V gene are SGHVS and FNYEAQ. Deletions cut 1 base from V and 3 bases from J, with 10 bases between. CDR3 coding DNA: TGTGCCAGCAGCTTAGGGGACAACTACTACGAGCAGTACTTC. Amino acid sequence: CASSLGDNYYEQYF.

The V call is TRBV2, the J call TRBJ2-1, with 9 bases lining up with TRBD2. Trimming took 6 bases from V and 7 from J; bases not matched to a gene: 7. The germline gives CDR1 SNHLY, CDR2 FYNNEI. The CDR3 loop spans 14 amino acids. Here the CDR3 DNA reads TGTGCCAGCAGGAAGGGGCGGGAGGGGAATGAGCAGTTCTTC. Protein product: CASRKGREGNEQFF. The full variable domain, completed using reference TRBV2 and TRBJ2-1, is EPEVTQTPSHQVTQMGQEVILRCVPISNHLYFYWYRQILGQKVEFLVSFYNNEISEKSEIFDDQFSVERPDGSNFTLKIRSTKLEDSAMYFCASRKGREGNEQFFGPGTRLTVL.

The chain combines TRBV19 with TRBJ1-2; 9 nucleotides agree with TRBD1. The trim removed 4 bases at V and 1 base at J, leaving 4 bases unmatched. The CDR3 has 15 residues. Germline V gene data show CDR1 as LNHDA and CDR2 as SQIVND (reference sequence). The CDR3 reads CASSTRQGDNYGYTF. CDR3 DNA: TGTGCCAGTAGTACCCGACAGGGGGATAACTATGGCTACACCTTC.

This chain connects TRBV6-4 to TRBJ1-6, with 8 bases identical to TRBD1. The CDR3 extends over 17 amino acids. In germline, CDR1 is MRHNA, CDR2 SNTAGT. The ends lost 4 bases at V and 0 bases at J; junction bases unmatched: 5. The CDR3 spells CASSGSGGSSYNSPLHF. The CDR3 DNA is TGTGCCAGCAGTGGATCAGGGGGCAGCTCCTATAATTCACCCCTCCACTTT.

This clone came up a few times. The CDR3 DNA reads TGTGCCAGCAGTTTAAACAGGCTTAATGAAAAACTGTTTTTT. Translating gives CASSLNRLNEKLFF. The chain carries TRBV28 and TRBJ1-4; TRBD1 might be the D (5 bases). V gave up 2 bases and J gave up 4 bases, with 8 bases separating them. The CDR3 spans 14 residues. Germline lookup yields CDR1 MDHEN and CDR2 SYDVKM.

The chain employs TRBV11-1 and TRBJ1-1; TRBD1 is a possible D gene (6 bases). This CDR3 is 15 amino acids long. Germline-derived CDR1 and CDR2 are SGHAT and FQDESV (reference sequence). Trimming removed 2 bases at V and 1 base at J, with 11 bases between. CDR3: CASSLFGTPNTEAFF. As DNA, the CDR3 is TGTGCCAGCAGCTTATTTGGGACACCGAACACTGAAGCTTTCTTT.

The chain recombines TRBV7-2 with TRBJ2-2; D is perhaps TRBD1 (5 bases). This CDR3 comprises 18 residues. The V end lost 1 base, the J end lost 3 bases, and 18 bases lay between the germline ends. The germline gives CDR1 SGHTA, CDR2 FQGNSA. The CDR3 DNA is TGTGCCAGCAGCTTAGTAATAAAAAGGGGTAAAGACACCGGGGAGCTGTTTTTT. This gives the protein CASSLVIKRGKDTGELFF.

As to this clone: A read error may produce the germline difference seen at one junction end. This sequence joins TRBV7-7 and TRBJ2-2; 11 bases agree with TRBD2. The CDR3 runs 18 residues. Germline V gives CDR1 SSHAT, CDR2 FNYEAQ (reference sequence). In DNA form, the CDR3 reads TGTGCTAGCAGCTTACTACTAGCGGGAGCTAAGAACACCGGGGAGCTGTTTTTT. This codes for CASSLLLAGAKNTGELFF.

The chain couples TRBV11-2 to TRBJ2-7; TRBD2 is a possible D gene (6 bases). The CDR3 covers 13 residues. Germline assignment: CDR1 SGHAT and CDR2 FQNNGV. V was shortened by 3 bases and J by 7 bases, with 13 bases between the two germline ends. CDR3 nucleotides: TGTGCCAGCAGCTTCGGAGGGTTAGGGGAGCAGTACTTC. It translates to CASSFGGLGEQYF.

This clone was detected only a few times. V gene TRBV27 combines with J gene TRBJ1-1; TRBD1 is a possible D gene (6 bases). Germline CDR1 reads MNHEY; CDR2 reads SMNVEV (reference sequence). This CDR3 has 13 amino acids. Trimming took 8 bases from V and 4 from J, leaving 14 bases between them. CDR3 bases: TGTGCCAGCCGAGGGGGTGTGGGCACTGAAGCTTTCTTT. It codes for CASRGGVGTEAFF.

The chain employs TRBV11-2 and TRBJ2-7, with D perhaps matching TRBD1 (6 bases). CDR1 and CDR2 from the germline V gene are SGHAT and FQNNGV. V was pared by 5 bases and J by 2 bases, with 16 bases between. The CDR3 length is 15 residues. The CDR3 spells CASSHGPGDPYEQYF. DNA of the CDR3: TGTGCCAGCAGCCACGGGCCAGGGGACCCCTACGAGCAGTACTTC.